The 14 T cell receptor beta chains below come from one sample, sequenced in a study of CD8 T cell repertoires and HIV-1 epitope variants. No antigens are known for them. Sequenced by immunoSEQ multiplex PCR; TCRdb stores in-frame clones only, minus some. The table shows thousands of clones, with under 70% occurring only once. Sequencing was carried out using cultured CD8+ T cells derived from PBMCs. The receptors come from a male donor with HIV.

V usage is TRBV27 and J usage is TRBJ2-7; 8 positions match TRBD1. The length of the CDR3 is 15 residues. Germline CDR1 is MNHEY and CDR2 is SMNVEV (reference sequence). The J segment lost 3 bases and the V segment lost 6 bases, leaving 10 bases of the junction unmatched. CDR3 loop: CASSYGWTGNYEQYF. The CDR3 nucleotides read TGTGCCAGCAGCTATGGATGGACAGGGAACTACGAGCAGTACTTC.

The rearrangement joins TRBV29-1 to TRBJ1-2; 9 positions match TRBD1. Trimming cost V 4 bases and J 8 bases; bases outside gene matches: 8. This CDR3 region has 13 residues. The germline V gene has CDR1 SQVTM and CDR2 ANQGSEA. CDR3 coding DNA: TGCAGCGTTGGGACAGGGGCCTCTAAAGGCTACACCTTC. Residues: CSVGTGASKGYTF.

The rearrangement links TRBV6-5 to TRBJ2-7; 9 bases line up with TRBD1. This CDR3 spans 14 amino acids. J gave up 3 bases and V 3 bases, and 3 bases lay outside the gene matches. Looked up from germline, CDR1 is MNHEY and CDR2 is SVGAGI. CDR3 amino acids: CASSYRDRDYEQYF. CDR3 nucleotides: TGTGCCAGCAGTTATCGGGACAGGGACTACGAGCAGTACTTC.

The chain is built from TRBV9 and TRBJ1-2, with 9 bases that match TRBD1. The CDR3 runs 17 residues. Germline V gives CDR1 SGDLS, CDR2 YYNGEE. V was pared by 0 bases and J by 5 bases, with 11 bases of the junction left unmatched. CDR3 DNA: TGTGCCAGCAGCGTAGACCCGGGGACAGGGATTAGGTATGGCTACACCTTC. This gives the protein CASSVDPGTGIRYGYTF.

The genes are TRBV27 and TRBJ2-1; 7 nucleotides match TRBD2. The CDR3 has 13 residues. The trim removed 1 base at V and 12 bases at J, leaving 6 bases unmatched. Per germline, CDR1 MNHEY and CDR2 SMNVEV (reference sequence). The CDR3 region is CASSLWPSGGQFF. CDR3 nucleotide sequence: TGTGCCAGCAGTTTATGGCCTAGCGGAGGGCAGTTCTTC.

V and J are TRBV14 and TRBJ2-7; the match to TRBD2 covers 7 bases. CDR1 SGHDN and CDR2 FVKESK come from the germline V gene. V was clipped by 0 bases and J by 10 bases; unmatched bases: 12. The CDR3 sequence is 15 residues long. In nucleotides, the CDR3 is TGTGCCAGCAGCCAAGATCGCGCGGGAGTGAGTGAACAGTACTTC. Protein: CASSQDRAGVSEQYF.

The gene calls are TRBV28 and TRBJ1-2; 10 bases are shared with TRBD1. Germline CDR1 is MDHEN and CDR2 is SYDVKM. This CDR3 is built from 15 residues. J was trimmed by 7 bases and V by 4 bases; bases with no gene match: 9. CDR3 amino acids: CASSWGQGTRGGYTF. Here the CDR3 DNA reads TGTGCCAGCAGTTGGGGACAGGGGACCCGTGGTGGCTACACCTTC.

This chain uses TRBV19 with TRBJ2-7, with no clear D. Germline CDR1 reads LNHDA; CDR2 reads SQIVND (reference sequence). CDR3 length: 14 residues. Trimming removed 3 bases at V and 0 bases at J, with 9 bases between. The DNA of the CDR3 is TGTGCCAGTAGTATCGCGTTAAGCTCCTACGAGCAGTACTTC. Its translation is CASSIALSSYEQYF.

J is TRBJ2-3 and V is TRBV9; 9 bases agree with TRBD2. This CDR3 spans 15 amino acids. V trimming: 6 bases; J trimming: 3 bases; junction bases outside the gene matches: 8. Germline V CDR1 and CDR2: SGDLS, YYNGEE. The CDR3 loop reads CASTPGLAVTDTQYF. In nucleotides, the CDR3 is TGTGCCAGCACGCCGGGACTAGCAGTAACAGATACGCAGTATTTT.

There are a few counts of this clone. CDR3 amino acids: CASSFGGLGEQFF. DNA of the CDR3: TGTGCCAGCAGCTTCGGGGGGCTCGGTGAGCAGTTCTTC. The V gene is TRBV5-8, the J gene TRBJ2-1, with D maybe TRBD2 (7 bases). V was shortened by 2 bases and J by 9 bases, with 12 bases between the two germline ends. Per the germline V gene, CDR1 is SGHTS and CDR2 is YDEGEE. This CDR3 comprises 13 residues. Using reference TRBV5-8 and TRBJ2-1 for the parts outside the CDR3, the full variable domain is EAGVTQSPTHLIKTRGQQATLRCSPISGHTSVYWYQQALGLGLQFLLWYDEGEERNRGNFPPRFSGRQFPNYSSELNVNALELEDSALYLCASSFGGLGEQFFGPGTRLTVL.

The CDR3 DNA sequence: TGTGCCAGCAGTGAATTAAGGCGTGAGCAGTTCTTC. Residues: CASSELRREQFF. This sequence joins TRBV2 and TRBJ2-1; D is undetermined. The CDR3 is 12 amino acids. The ends were cut back, 2 bases at V and 9 bases at J, with 8 bases in the middle. The germline CDR1 and CDR2 sequences are SNHLY and FYNNEI.

The V call is TRBV19, the J call TRBJ2-1; tentatively, D is TRBD2 (6 bases). V shed 8 bases and J shed 0 bases, with 14 bases lying between them. The CDR3 runs 15 residues. Germline V gene data show CDR1 as LNHDA and CDR2 as SQIVND (reference sequence). The CDR3 here is CASALVGSSYNEQFF. CDR3 nucleotide sequence: TGTGCCAGTGCCCTGGTCGGGAGCTCCTACAATGAGCAGTTCTTC.

The chain has TRBV7-3 and TRBJ2-5; D possibly corresponds to TRBD2 (5 bases). The length of the CDR3 is 16 residues. CDR1 is SGHTA, CDR2 FQGTGA, per germline. Trimming cost V 4 bases and J 4 bases, with 19 bases left between them. The CDR3 region is CASSSSGPGLRETQYF. DNA for the CDR3: TGTGCCAGCAGCTCCTCAGGCCCGGGGTTGCGAGAGACCCAGTACTTC.

This clone is classed as medium-sized. The chain carries TRBV6-5 and TRBJ1-5; the D gene is possibly TRBD1 (6 bases). CDR3 length equals 15 residues. CDR1 MNHEY and CDR2 SVGAGI come from the germline V gene. Trimming shortened V by 5 bases and J by 5 bases, and 16 bases separated the two germline ends. The CDR3 is CASSGGQGIHQPQHF. The CDR3 DNA reads TGTGCCAGCAGTGGGGGGCAGGGGATACATCAGCCCCAGCATTTT.